This T cell receptor beta chain was documented in a study of blood T cell repertoires in COVID-19. Original processing notes: Reference gene primer amplification gave nucleated cell count estimates. Sequencing was performed with immunoSEQ multiplex PCR; in TCRdb, only in-frame clones are kept and a portion is missing. D and trimming were read from the DNA, whereas the V and J calls and clone size are those reported in that table. The sample lists fewer than 70,000 clones, around 90% occurring once. This clone has more than one count but fewer than ten. Germline CDR1 and CDR2: MGHRA and YSYEKL. The CDR3 extends over 14 amino acids. The V and J ends lost 11 bases and 3 bases, in that order; junction bases with no gene match: 5.

This receptor was taken from an elderly woman with active COVID-19. The sequencing sample was made of peripheral blood. The chain uses TRBV4-1 and TRBJ1-6; the match to TRBD1 covers 9 bases. For the CDR3, the DNA is TGCGCCGGAGGACAGGGGTTCTATAATTCACCCCTCCACTTT. Translated, it gives CAGGQGFYNSPLHF.